The rows below give T cell receptor beta chains drawn from one sample of a study of T cell responses to AZD1222 COVID-19 vaccine. Sequencing used immunoSEQ multiplex PCR; TCRdb keeps in-frame clones, though not all of them. The sample lists more than 80,000 clones; 65% to 90% were seen once. The specimen was peripheral blood, collected on day 0 of AZD1222 vaccination. The receptors stem from an adult in good health. Each CDR3 is given with its conserved first and last residue. Size is stated for part of the rows, as once, few or many counts, or as a class when the clone is expanded.

abundance,v_gene,j_gene,CDR3aa
.,TRBV11-2,TRBJ1-2,CASSLEQFGLGYTF
once,TRBV5-1,TRBJ2-1,CASSLGSKGNEQFF
few,TRBV6-5,TRBJ1-5,CASSYDRSSNQPQHF
.,TRBV3-1/TRBV3-2,TRBJ2-6,CASSQAQLSGANVLTF
.,TRBV29-1,TRBJ2-1,CSVLDLSGRKVTYNEQFF
.,TRBV5-4,TRBJ2-5,CASSLPGLGETQYF
.,TRBV7-6,TRBJ2-7,CASSSSPDGTYEQYF
.,TRBV5-4,TRBJ1-6,CASSFSGGSYNSPLHF
.,TRBV28,TRBJ1-5,CASTPAGLRQPQHF
.,TRBV24-1,TRBJ2-5,CATSDLGLANEETQYF
.,TRBV2,TRBJ2-1,CASRGTFFGEQFF
.,TRBV5-4,TRBJ2-1,CASSHKAGDYNEQFF
.,TRBV29-1,TRBJ1-2,CSISQGSGYTF
.,TRBV21-1,TRBJ1-1,CASSSGTGGTEAFF